Listed here is a single T cell receptor (beta chain). The antigen is not known. In germline, CDR1 is SEHNR, CDR2 FQNEAQ (reference sequence). The CDR3 extends over 13 amino acids. V was clipped by 5 bases and J by 9 bases, with 14 bases between them. This sample is drawn from a study of cytomegalovirus exposure and HLA in healthy donors. General study points: Altogether, 160 or so TCR beta chains were recorded as cytomegalovirus-associated. Across HLA loci, a later analysis found differing TCR association rates, with DRB1 most and HLA-C fewest. Associated with HLA alleles at 0.05 false discovery rate in a later analysis were 16,951 TCR beta sequences.

Both 60 Vbeta primers and 13 Jbeta primers went into the PCR. The protocol was immunoSEQ multiplex PCR, while the TCRdb copy is restricted to in-frame clones and leaves out a portion. The sample has under 150,000 clones, roughly 10% seen once. The chain carries TRBV7-9 and TRBJ2-1, with D maybe TRBD2 (6 bases). The TCR originated in a male donor in good health and CMV-seronegative. The sample was PBMCs. CDR3 nucleotide sequence: TGTGCCAGCAGCACCCTAGCGAGGACTGAGCAGTTCTTC. It encodes CASSTLARTEQFF.